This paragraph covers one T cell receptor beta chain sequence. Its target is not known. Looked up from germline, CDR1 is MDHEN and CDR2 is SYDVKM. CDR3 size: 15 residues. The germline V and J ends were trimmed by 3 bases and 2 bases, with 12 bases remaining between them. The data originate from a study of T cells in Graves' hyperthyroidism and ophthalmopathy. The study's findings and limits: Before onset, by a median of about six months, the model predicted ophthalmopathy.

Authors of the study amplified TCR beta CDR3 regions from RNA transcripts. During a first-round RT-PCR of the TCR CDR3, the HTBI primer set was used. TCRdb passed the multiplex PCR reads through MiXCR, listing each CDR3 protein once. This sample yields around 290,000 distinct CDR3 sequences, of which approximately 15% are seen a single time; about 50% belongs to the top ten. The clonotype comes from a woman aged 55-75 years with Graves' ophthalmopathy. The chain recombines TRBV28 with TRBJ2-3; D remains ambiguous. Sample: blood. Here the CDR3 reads CASSFWKRDTDTQYF. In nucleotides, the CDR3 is TGTGCCAGCAGTTTCTGGAAGAGAGACACAGATACGCAGTATTTT.